The TCR beta chain under discussion was sequenced for a study of OX40 agonist ivuxolimab in advanced cancers. This clone was seen a handful of times. Germline CDR1 is SGDLS and CDR2 is YYNGEE. V trimming: 0 bases; J trimming: 2 bases; junction bases outside the gene matches: 6. The CDR3 runs 16 residues. TCRdb keeps only in-frame clones here, not all; method: immunoSEQ multiplex PCR. The sample includes 66,000 or so clones, 82% of them seen just once. The chain recombines TRBV9 with TRBJ2-5, with TRBD2 matching over 8 bases. Sequencing used CD4+ or CD8+ T cells sorted from blood, obtained in a trial of the OX40 agonist ivuxolimab. This clonotype was obtained from an adult with an advanced solid tumor such as melanoma, head and neck, liver or kidney cancer. The CDR3, as DNA: TGTGCCAGCAGCGTAGATGCGGGAGGTGGTCAAGAGACCCAGTACTTC. It translates to CASSVDAGGGQETQYF.